Detailed here is one T cell receptor beta chain. This table comes from immunoSEQ multiplex PCR, and its TCRdb copy is limited to in-frame clones, with some not included. This table holds approximately 52,000 clones, about 91% found once. The sample comes from a study of blood T cell repertoires in COVID-19. Study in general: From the United States, Italy and Spain came samples of acute and convalescent COVID-19.

Germline loops: CDR1 LGHDT, CDR2 YNNKEL (reference sequence). Trimming stripped 0 bases from V and 4 bases from J, with 15 bases between. This CDR3 has 16 amino acids. The J gene is TRBJ1-2, the V gene TRBV3-1 (or the pseudogene TRBV3-2), with D possibly being TRBD1 (6 bases). This clonotype was sampled from a man aged 50 to 59 with acute or convalescent COVID-19. Sequenced: peripheral blood. The chain's CDR3 is CASSQDSNRVGYGYTF. Written as DNA, the CDR3 is TGTGCCAGCAGCCAAGATTCCAACAGGGTGGGCTATGGCTACACCTTC.